Below, one T cell receptor beta chain is given with its context. Its antigen is currently unknown. These data are taken from a study of cytomegalovirus exposure and HLA in healthy donors. Points from the study as a whole: In a later analysis, donors in an Asian-associated ancestry cluster reportedly had fewer N-insertions in productive TCRs than the cohort mean. A later analysis linked 15,000 to 20,000 TCR beta sequences to HLA alleles at 0.05 false discovery rate. With further analysis later on, most CMV-associated TCR beta chains appeared HLA-restricted. Rare TCR sequences dominated, though some public TCRs recurred in many donors.

The PCR contained 60 Vbeta and 13 Jbeta primers. TCRdb keeps only in-frame clones here, not all; method: immunoSEQ multiplex PCR. Of roughly 97,000 clones in the sample, almost 80% are singletons; the top ten hold 5.8%. The germline V and J ends were trimmed by 3 bases and 2 bases, with 11 bases remaining between them. The germline gives CDR1 SGHVS, CDR2 FNYEAQ. This CDR3 has 15 amino acids. The sequence was obtained from a man aged 60 to 75 in good health and CMV-seropositive. The genes are TRBV7-6 and TRBJ2-1; D call uncertain. Source material: PBMCs. This chain's CDR3 is CASSLEQSAYNEQFF. CDR3 DNA sequence: TGTGCCAGCAGCTTGGAGCAGTCTGCCTACAATGAGCAGTTCTTC.